This TCR beta chain was documented in a study of immune heterogeneity within non-small cell lung tumors (dated by TCRdb to 2016 to 2019). In terms of the full investigation: By histology, the tumors included roughly 9 non-squamous carcinomas, a few squamous cell carcinomas and 1 tumor not otherwise specified. For mutant peptides 8 to 11 amino acids long, netMHCpan-3.0 predicted neoantigen binding to the HLA alleles of each patient. TCR repertoires were analyzed from 60 or so tumor loci of approximately 14 patients, while transcriptome data covered only roughly 45 loci from about a dozen patients. The study combined whole-exome sequencing, RNA-seq and TCR beta repertoire sequencing of multiple spatially distinct regions from each NSCLC tumor to examine intratumoral immune heterogeneity. Study-wide conclusions, independent of this receptor: Identical dominant CDR3B clonotypes recurred across loci within a patient, yet different tumor locations also harbored unique high-frequency clones. High-frequency TCR beta clonotypes were largely distinct between individual patients. Local T-cell repertoire clonality showed a statistically significant but moderate positive correlation with local tumor mutational burden (R roughly 0.35).

This clonotype is deemed medium-sized (0.01 to 0.1%). Its antigen specificity is not known. Base qualities were left out, and no much larger clone turns up one base away. The TCR beta CDR3 region was amplified with a multiplex PCR system whose first round of approximately 11 cycles used 32 V-gene forward primers and 13 J-gene reverse primers. First-round PCR used a QIAGEN Multiplex PCR Kit, and primer sequences were filed in Chinese patent CN105087789A. Illumina universal primers were attached in a second round of PCR run with the Phusion High-Fidelity PCR Kit. Paired-end sequencing of TCR libraries was carried out on the Illumina HiSeq X Ten platform at a read length of 151 bp. In the authors' own workflow: Reads without multiplex PCR primers were removed using Cutadapt, read pairs were merged using PEAR, and CDR3 regions were called using MiXCR with default settings. Repertoire diversity used Shannon entropy, and clonality was computed as one minus Shannon entropy divided by ln of productive unique sequence count. A clonotype counted as a dominant or high-frequency T-cell clone when its frequency was 0.5% or higher. TCRdb cleaned the public reads at Q25 with fastp, built clones with MiXCR and kept in-frame beta chains. All rows with the same CDR3 protein become a single entry with the most common DNA and genes. The V and J calls and clone size come from TCRdb's table, not from the authors' own analysis. The sample contains about 3,200 distinct CDR3 sequences, around a fifth of them found a single time. The ten largest clones capture approximately 16% of the sample.

CDR1 and CDR2 are drawn from the germline V gene: KGHSH, LQKENI. Including cysteine and phenylalanine, the CDR3 has 14 amino acids. The read is trimmed to its CDR3 DNA, 42 bases read in frame from base 1. The germline ends are 7 bases apart after V is trimmed by 3 bases and J by 0 bases. The TCR template was genomic DNA extracted from bulk tumor tissue, and 600 ng of gDNA was amplified for each sample. Multiple biopsies per primary tumor were taken during surgery, spaced as far apart as possible within the tumor mass. The study cohort was described as untreated, and the patients were newly diagnosed NSCLC cases having curative surgery. Donors were approximately 15 newly diagnosed non-small cell lung cancer patients undergoing surgery with curative intent. A couple of independent pathologists reviewed the resected tumor masses. Only DNA and RNA samples of high quality went on to sequencing.

The receptor was derived from a man aged 55 to 70 with non-small cell lung cancer. The chain couples TRBV18 to TRBJ2-3; the D gene identity is not certain. Sequenced: lung tumor tissue. This receptor has the CDR3 CASSPQSSTDTQYF. The DNA reads as follows: TGTGCCAGCTCACCGCAGAGTAGCACAGATACGCAGTATTTT.